This is a list of T cell receptor beta chains from one sample in a study of blood T cell repertoires in COVID-19. The assay was immunoSEQ multiplex PCR, and TCRdb's table has in-frame clones only and misses some. This repertoire shows over 150,000 clones, about 88% found once; its top ten account for roughly a sixth. Sequencing was done on a sample of peripheral blood. These receptors were obtained from a man in his forties or fifties with COVID-19, enrolled during active disease. The CDR3 runs from the conserved cysteine through the conserved F or W. Each record gives: clone size, J gene, D gene, V gene, CDR3 protein, CDR3 DNA. D genes are given only for firm matches. Rows may omit the clone size; those that give it use once, few, many or a size class.

.,TRBJ2-3,TRBD1,TRBV5-1,CASSSTGTGGDTQYF,TGCGCCAGCAGCTCCACCGGGACAGGGGGCGATACGCAGTATTTT
.,TRBJ2-3,TRBD2,TRBV9,CASSSIAGVLDTQYF,TGTGCCAGCTCCTCTATAGCGGGGGTCCTGGATACGCAGTATTTT
.,TRBJ2-2,.,TRBV18,CASSPGAGELFF,TGTGCCAGCTCCCCCGGAGCCGGGGAGCTGTTTTTT
.,TRBJ2-2,TRBD1,TRBV11-1,CASSRGQGRRTGELFF,TGTGCCAGCAGCCGAGGACAGGGGCGCAGGACCGGGGAGCTGTTTTTT
once,TRBJ2-1,TRBD2,TRBV5-1,CASSPGGTQNNEQFF,TGCGCCAGCAGCCCGGGGGGGACTCAAAACAATGAGCAGTTCTTC
.,TRBJ2-4,.,TRBV6-5,CASSHSTGAKNIQYF,TGTGCCAGCAGCCACTCTACCGGGGCCAAAAACATTCAGTACTTC
once,TRBJ2-7,.,TRBV7-9,CASSPAGGSYEQYF,TGTGCCAGCAGCCCCGCCGGGGGCTCCTACGAGCAGTACTTC
.,TRBJ2-3,TRBD2,TRBV7-8,CASSPRTGTTTDTQYF,TGTGCCAGCAGCCCCCGAACCGGGACTACCACAGATACGCAGTATTTT
.,TRBJ2-5,.,TRBV5-1,CASSTRPFGETQYF,TGCGCCAGCAGCACGCGTCCATTCGGAGAGACCCAGTACTTC
.,TRBJ1-2,.,TRBV3-1/TRBV3-2,CASSQDLGSPNYGYTF,TGTGCCAGCAGCCAAGATCTTGGCAGTCCTAACTATGGCTACACCTTC
.,TRBJ2-5,.,TRBV3-1/TRBV3-2,CASSWRGQETQYF,TGTGCCAGCAGCTGGCGGGGACAAGAGACCCAGTACTTC
.,TRBJ2-5,TRBD2,TRBV6-6,CASTGAAGEKETQYF,TGTGCCAGCACTGGAGCAGCGGGGGAAAAAGAGACCCAGTACTTC
.,TRBJ2-2,.,TRBV5-1,CASSLGRGESGELFF,TGCGCCAGCAGCTTGGGCAGGGGGGAGTCCGGGGAGCTGTTTTTT